The clone carrying this TCR beta chain was seen at least ten times. This specimen comes from a study of shared clonotypes between healthy human individuals. This CDR3 has 13 residues. The germline CDR1 and CDR2 sequences are SGHDT and YYEEEE. Trimming took 0 bases from V and 0 from J, leaving 2 bases between them. About 280 ng DNA, roughly 30,000 T cell genomes, went into unsorted PBMC replicate PCRs. Assay: immunoSEQ multiplex PCR; the TCRdb copy retains only in-frame clones and omits some. Seen here are 530,000 or so clones, over 75% observed once, and the top ten hold under 15%. This chain joins TRBV5-6 and TRBJ2-3; D gene ambiguous. The source material was PBMCs. This TCR came from a woman in her thirties or forties in good health. Some clones in this sample may be carry-over from other donors' samples. For the CDR3, the DNA is TGTGCCAGCAGCTTGGTTAGCACAGATACGCAGTATTTT. Encoded protein: CASSLVSTDTQYF.